This TCR beta chain was profiled in a study of neurological immune-mediated disorders. TCRdb analysed the 5' RACE reads with MiXCR anew, one entry per CDR3 protein. Of tens of thousands of distinct CDR3 sequences in the sample, about 15% are singletons; the top ten hold less than 20%. In its sample, this clonotype was seen many times. The CDR3 is 17 amino acids. The rearrangement uses TRBV21-1 and TRBJ1-5. TRBV21-1 is a pseudogene segment. This receptor was obtained from a middle-aged woman in good health. Specimen: PBMCs. The CDR3 reads CASSKGLGKLRDQPQHF. The DNA for the CDR3 is TGTGCCAGCAGCAAAGGTCTAGGGAAACTAAGGGATCAGCCCCAGCATTTT.